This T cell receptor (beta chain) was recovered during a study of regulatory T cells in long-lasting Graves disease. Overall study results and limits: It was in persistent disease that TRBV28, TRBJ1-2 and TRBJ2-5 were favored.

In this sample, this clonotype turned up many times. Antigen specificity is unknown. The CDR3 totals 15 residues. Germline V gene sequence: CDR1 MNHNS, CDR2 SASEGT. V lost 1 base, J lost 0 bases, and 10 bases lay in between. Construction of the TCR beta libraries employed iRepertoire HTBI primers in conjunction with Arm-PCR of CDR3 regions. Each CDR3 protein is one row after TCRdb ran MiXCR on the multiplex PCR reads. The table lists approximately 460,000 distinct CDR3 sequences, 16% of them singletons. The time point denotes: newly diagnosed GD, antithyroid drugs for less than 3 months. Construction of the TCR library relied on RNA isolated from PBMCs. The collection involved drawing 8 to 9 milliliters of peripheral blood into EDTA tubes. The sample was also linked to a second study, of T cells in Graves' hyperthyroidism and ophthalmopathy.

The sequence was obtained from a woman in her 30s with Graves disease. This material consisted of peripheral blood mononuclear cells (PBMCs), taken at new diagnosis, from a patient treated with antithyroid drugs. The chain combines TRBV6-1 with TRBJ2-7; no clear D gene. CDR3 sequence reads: CASSEVSRSSYEQYF. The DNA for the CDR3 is TGTGCCAGCAGTGAAGTATCCCGATCCTCCTACGAGCAGTACTTC.